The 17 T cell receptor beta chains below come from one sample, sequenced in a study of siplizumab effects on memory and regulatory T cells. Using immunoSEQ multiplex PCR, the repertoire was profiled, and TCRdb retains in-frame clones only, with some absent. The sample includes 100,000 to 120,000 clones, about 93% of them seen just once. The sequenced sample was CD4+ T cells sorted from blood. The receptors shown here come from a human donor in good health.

The CDR3 sequence: CASSLRRISYEQYF. The CDR3 region has the DNA TGTGCCAGCAGCTTACGGAGGATCTCCTACGAGCAGTACTTC. The chain is built from TRBV7-8 and TRBJ2-7; D is perhaps TRBD2 (5 bases). Germline values: CDR1 SGHVS, CDR2 FQNEAQ. CDR3 length: 14 amino acids. The V and J ends lost 2 bases and 0 bases respectively, with 8 bases between them.

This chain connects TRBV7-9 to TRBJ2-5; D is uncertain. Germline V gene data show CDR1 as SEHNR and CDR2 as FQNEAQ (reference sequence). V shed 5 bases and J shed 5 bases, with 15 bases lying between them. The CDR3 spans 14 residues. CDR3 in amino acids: CASSVPGPEETQYF. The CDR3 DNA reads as TGTGCCAGCAGCGTTCCCGGGCCCGAGGAGACCCAGTACTTC. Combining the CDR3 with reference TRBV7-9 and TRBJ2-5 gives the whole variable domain DTGVSQNPRHKITKRGQNVTFRCDPISEHNRLYWYRQTLGQGPEFLTYFQNEAQLEKSRLLSDRFSAERPKGSFSTLEIQRTEQGDSAMYLCASSVPGPEETQYFGPGTRLLVL.

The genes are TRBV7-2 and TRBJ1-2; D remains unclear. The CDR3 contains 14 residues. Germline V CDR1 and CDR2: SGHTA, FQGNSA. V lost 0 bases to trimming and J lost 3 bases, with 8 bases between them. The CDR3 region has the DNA TGTGCCAGCAGCTTAGCAGGGAGCCACTATGGCTACACCTTC. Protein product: CASSLAGSHYGYTF. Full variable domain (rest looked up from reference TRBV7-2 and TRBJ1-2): GAGVSQSPSNKVTEKGKDVELRCDPISGHTALYWYRQSLGQGLEFLIYFQGNSAPDKSGLPSDRFSAERTGGSVSTLTIQRTQQEDSAVYLCASSLAGSHYGYTFGSGTRLTVV.

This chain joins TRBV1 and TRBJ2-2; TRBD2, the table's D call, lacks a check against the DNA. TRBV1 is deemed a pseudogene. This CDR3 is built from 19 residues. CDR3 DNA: TGCACCAGCAGCCACCGGAGGATAAGACTAGCGGGAACCACCGGGGAGCTGTTTTTT. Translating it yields CTSSHRRIRLAGTTGELFF.

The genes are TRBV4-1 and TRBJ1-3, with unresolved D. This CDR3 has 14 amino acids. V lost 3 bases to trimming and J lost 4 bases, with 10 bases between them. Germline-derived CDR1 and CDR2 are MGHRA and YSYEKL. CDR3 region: CASSHGRQGNTIYF. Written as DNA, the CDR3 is TGCGCCAGCAGCCATGGGAGGCAGGGAAACACCATATATTTT.

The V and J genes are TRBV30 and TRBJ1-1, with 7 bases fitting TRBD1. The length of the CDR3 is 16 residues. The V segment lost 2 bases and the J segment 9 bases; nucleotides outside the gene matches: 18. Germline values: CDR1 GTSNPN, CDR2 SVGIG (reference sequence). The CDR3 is CAWSRWGDSETNKAFF. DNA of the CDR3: TGTGCCTGGAGTCGATGGGGGGACAGCGAAACCAATAAAGCTTTCTTT. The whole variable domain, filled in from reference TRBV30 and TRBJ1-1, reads SQTIHQWPATLVQPVGSPLSLECTVEGTSNPNLYWYRQAAGRGLQLLFYSVGIGQISSEVPQNLSASRPQDRQFILSSKKLLLSDSGFYLCAWSRWGDSETNKAFFGQGTRLTVV.

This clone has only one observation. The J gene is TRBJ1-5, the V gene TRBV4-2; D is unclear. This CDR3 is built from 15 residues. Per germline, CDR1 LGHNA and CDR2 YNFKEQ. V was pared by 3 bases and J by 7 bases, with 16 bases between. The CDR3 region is CASSQDRASGQPQHF. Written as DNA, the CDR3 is TGTGCCAGCAGCCAGGACCGGGCCTCCGGACAGCCCCAGCATTTT.

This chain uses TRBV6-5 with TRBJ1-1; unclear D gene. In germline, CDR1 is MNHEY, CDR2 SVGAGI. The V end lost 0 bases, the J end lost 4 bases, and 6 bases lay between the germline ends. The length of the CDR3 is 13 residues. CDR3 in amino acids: CASSYSGFTEAFF. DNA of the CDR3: TGTGCCAGCAGTTACTCGGGGTTCACTGAAGCTTTCTTT.

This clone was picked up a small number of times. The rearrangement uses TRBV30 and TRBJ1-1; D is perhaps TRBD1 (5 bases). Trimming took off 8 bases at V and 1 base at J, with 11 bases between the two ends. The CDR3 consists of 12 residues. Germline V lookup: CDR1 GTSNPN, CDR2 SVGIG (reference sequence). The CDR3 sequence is CAGDGRNTEAFF. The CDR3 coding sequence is TGTGCCGGGGACGGTAGGAACACTGAAGCTTTCTTT.

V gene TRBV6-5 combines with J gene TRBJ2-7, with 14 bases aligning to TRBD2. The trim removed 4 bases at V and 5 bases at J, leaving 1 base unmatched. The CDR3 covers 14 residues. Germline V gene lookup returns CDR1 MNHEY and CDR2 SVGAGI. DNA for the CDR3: TGTGCCAGCAGTTCGGGACTAGCGGGAGACGAGCAGTACTTC. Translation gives CASSSGLAGDEQYF.

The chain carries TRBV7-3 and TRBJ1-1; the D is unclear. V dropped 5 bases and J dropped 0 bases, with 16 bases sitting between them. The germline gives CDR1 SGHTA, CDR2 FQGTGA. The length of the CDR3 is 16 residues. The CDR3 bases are TGTGCCAGCAGCCCCAAATCTGGGCGGGTGAACACTGAAGCTTTCTTT. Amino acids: CASSPKSGRVNTEAFF.

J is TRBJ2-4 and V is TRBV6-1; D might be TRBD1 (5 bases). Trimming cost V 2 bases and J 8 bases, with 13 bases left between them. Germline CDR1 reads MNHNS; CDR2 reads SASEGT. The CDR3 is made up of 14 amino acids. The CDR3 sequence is CASSESRGWDIQYF. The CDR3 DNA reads TGTGCCAGCAGTGAAAGTAGGGGTTGGGACATTCAGTACTTC.

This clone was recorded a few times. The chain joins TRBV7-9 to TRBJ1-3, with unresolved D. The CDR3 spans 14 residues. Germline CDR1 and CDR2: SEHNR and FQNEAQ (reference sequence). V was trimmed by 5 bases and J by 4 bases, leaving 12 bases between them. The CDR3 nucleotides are TGTGCCAGCAGCCCACGGGTGGGGGGAAACACCATATATTTT. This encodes CASSPRVGGNTIYF.

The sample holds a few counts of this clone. CDR3 residues: CASSSGSAGSPLHF. The CDR3 DNA reads as TGTGCCAGCAGTTCCGGCTCGGCGGGTTCACCCCTCCACTTT. The chain joins TRBV6-5 to TRBJ1-6, with D hard to call. This CDR3 has 14 amino acids. V shed 4 bases and J shed 9 bases, with 13 bases lying between them. CDR1 and CDR2 from the germline V gene are MNHEY and SVGAGI.

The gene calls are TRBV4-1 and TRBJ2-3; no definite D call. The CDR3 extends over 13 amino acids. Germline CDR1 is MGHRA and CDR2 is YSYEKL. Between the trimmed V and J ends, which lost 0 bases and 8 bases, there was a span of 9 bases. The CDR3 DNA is TGCGCCAGCAGCCAAGATCTCCCCAGTACGCAGTATTTT. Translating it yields CASSQDLPSTQYF.

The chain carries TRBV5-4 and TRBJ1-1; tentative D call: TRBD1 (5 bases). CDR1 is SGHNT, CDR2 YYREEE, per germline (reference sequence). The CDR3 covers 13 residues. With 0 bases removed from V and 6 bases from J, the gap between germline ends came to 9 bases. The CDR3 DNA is TGTGCCAGCAGCTTGGCCGGGGGATCTGAAGCTTTCTTT. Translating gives CASSLAGGSEAFF.

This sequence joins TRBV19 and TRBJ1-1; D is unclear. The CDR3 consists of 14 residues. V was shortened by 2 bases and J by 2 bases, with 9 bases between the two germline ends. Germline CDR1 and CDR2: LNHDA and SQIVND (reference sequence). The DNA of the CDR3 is TGTGCCAGTAGTATACAAGGGAGAAACACTGAAGCTTTCTTT. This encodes CASSIQGRNTEAFF.